These 27 T cell receptor beta chains came from one sample sequenced in a study of T cell changes during pregnancy in multiple sclerosis. Libraries were prepared by immunoSEQ multiplex PCR; TCRdb keeps only in-frame clonotypes and omits some of them. The data hold some 110,000 clones, with about 90% observed a single time. The input for sequencing was peripheral blood, taken before pregnancy. The source of these receptors is a female donor with multiple sclerosis, enrolled in a pregnancy study.

The CDR3 DNA follows: TGTGCCAGCAGATCCGGGACACGGAACACTGAAGCTTTCTTT. Protein: CASRSGTRNTEAFF. The chain joins TRBV6-5 to TRBJ1-1, with D perhaps matching TRBD1 (6 bases). Trimming pared 6 bases from V and 1 base from J, leaving 12 bases between. The CDR3 extends over 14 amino acids. Germline CDR1 MNHEY, CDR2 SVGAGI.

V is TRBV18 and J is TRBJ2-5; the D gene is possibly TRBD1 (5 bases). Deletions cut 6 bases from V and 5 bases from J, with 16 bases between. The CDR3 totals 14 residues. Germline assignment: CDR1 KGHSH and CDR2 LQKENI. CDR3 loop: CASSVDTGEETQYF. Written as DNA, the CDR3 is TGTGCCAGCTCCGTGGACACGGGTGAGGAGACCCAGTACTTC.

V and J are TRBV30 and TRBJ1-1; no clear D gene. With 4 bases removed from V and 4 bases from J, the gap between germline ends came to 13 bases. Germline assignment: CDR1 GTSNPN and CDR2 SVGIG (reference sequence). The CDR3 extends over 13 amino acids. Here the CDR3 DNA reads TGTGCCTGGACAGGCTCAATCCCCACTGAAGCTTTCTTT. Encoded protein: CAWTGSIPTEAFF.

J is TRBJ2-1 and V is TRBV6-5; D may be TRBD1 (6 bases). Germline assignment: CDR1 MNHEY and CDR2 SVGAGI. The CDR3 runs 11 residues. V lost 5 bases and J lost 16, with 15 bases in between. The CDR3 here is CASSLGHARFF. CDR3 in DNA: TGTGCCAGCAGTCTGGGACACGCGCGCTTCTTC.

About this clone itself: The identical CDR3 is also encoded by other nucleotide sequences in the sample. V usage is TRBV7-6 and J usage is TRBJ2-3; possibly TRBD2 for D (7 bases). This CDR3 has 15 amino acids. Germline CDR1 is SGHVS and CDR2 is FNYEAQ. V lost 1 base and J lost 3, with 11 bases in between. The CDR3: CASSLGGGRTDTQYF. The CDR3 bases are TGTGCCAGCAGCTTAGGCGGGGGCCGGACAGATACGCAGTATTTT.

The chain combines TRBV9 with TRBJ1-3, with D unresolved. CDR3 size: 15 residues. Germline loops: CDR1 SGDLS, CDR2 YYNGEE. V dropped 4 bases and J dropped 0 bases, with 11 bases sitting between them. CDR3 protein: CASSPWRSSGNTIYF. CDR3 bases: TGTGCCAGCAGCCCCTGGAGAAGCTCTGGAAACACCATATATTTT.

This clone was observed a handful of times. This chain uses TRBV19 with TRBJ1-3, with D tentatively TRBD1 (6 bases). The CDR3 has 14 amino acids. The V end lost 4 bases, the J end lost 4 bases, and 11 bases lay between the germline ends. Germline assignment: CDR1 LNHDA and CDR2 SQIVND (reference sequence). Here the CDR3 reads CASSTGVDGNTIYF. CDR3 DNA sequence: TGTGCCAGTAGTACAGGGGTCGACGGAAACACCATATATTTT.

CDR3 region: CAWSVSGGSYEQYF. For the CDR3, the DNA is TGTGCCTGGAGTGTATCGGGGGGTTCGTACGAGCAGTACTTC. The chain uses TRBV30 and TRBJ2-7; TRBD2 matches at 7 bases. The CDR3 runs to 14 residues. Germline V gives CDR1 GTSNPN, CDR2 SVGIG (reference sequence). J gave up 4 bases and V 0 bases, and 6 bases lay outside the gene matches.

V is TRBV7-8 and J is TRBJ1-1, with 8 positions matching TRBD1. The germline gives CDR1 SGHVS, CDR2 FQNEAQ. V shed 5 bases and J 3 bases; nucleotides not matched to a gene: 8. The CDR3 is made up of 15 amino acids. CDR3 coding DNA: TGTGCCAGCAGCGAATTTAGGACAGGGCACACTGAAGCTTTCTTT. Its protein is CASSEFRTGHTEAFF.

The chain uses TRBV7-2 and TRBJ2-3; 9 bases map to TRBD1. CDR1 and CDR2 from the germline V gene are SGHTA and FQGNSA. After removal of 5 bases from V and 4 bases from J, the junction contained 7 bases not matched to a gene. The CDR3 spans 15 residues. As DNA, the CDR3 is TGTGCCAGCAGCCAACCGGGACAGGGATCAGATACGCAGTATTTT. Encoded protein: CASSQPGQGSDTQYF.

The J gene is TRBJ2-7, the V gene TRBV5-1; maybe TRBD1 (6 bases). CDR3 length equals 18 residues. V gave up 2 bases and J gave up 1 base, with 22 bases separating them. Looked up from germline, CDR1 is SGHRS and CDR2 is YFSETQ. In DNA, the CDR3 is TGCGCCAGCAGCTTCCTACCCACAGGGTCTATTTCGTCCTACGAGCAGTACTTC. It specifies CASSFLPTGSISSYEQYF.

This chain uses TRBV28 with TRBJ2-1; 9 nucleotides agree with TRBD2. The V and J ends lost 4 bases and 15 bases, in that order; junction bases with no gene match: 13. CDR1 is MDHEN and CDR2 is SYDVKM in the germline V gene. The CDR3 has 14 amino acids. As DNA, the CDR3 is TGTGCCAGCAGTTCCCGGGGGCAAGCGGGAGGCATGTTCTTC. Encoded protein: CASSSRGQAGGMFF. Drawing the rest from reference TRBV28 and TRBJ2-1, the complete variable domain is DVKVTQSSRYLVKRTGEKVFLECVQDMDHENMFWYRQDPGLGLRLIYFSYDVKMKEKGDIPEGYSVSREKKERFSLILESASTNQTSMYLCASSSRGQAGGMFFGPGTRLTVL.

The gene calls are TRBV6-6 and TRBJ1-1, with 8 bases fitting TRBD1. The CDR3 has 13 residues. From germline, CDR1 is MNHNY and CDR2 SVGAGI (reference sequence). J was trimmed by 5 bases and V by 6 bases; bases with no gene match: 5. This chain's CDR3 is CASSRGRGTEAFF. CDR3 sequence (DNA): TGTGCCAGCAGCAGGGGGCGCGGAACTGAAGCTTTCTTT.

The gene calls are TRBV5-4 and TRBJ1-2; 7 bases are a match to TRBD1. J lost 1 base, V lost 4 bases, and 4 bases had no gene match. In germline, CDR1 is SGHNT, CDR2 YYREEE (reference sequence). This CDR3 has 14 amino acids. The CDR3 sequence is CASSRDRNNYGYTF. The CDR3 DNA reads TGTGCCAGCAGCCGGGACAGAAATAACTATGGCTACACCTTC.

This chain links TRBV9 with TRBJ2-5; a weak D match, TRBD1 (5 bases). From germline, CDR1 is SGDLS and CDR2 YYNGEE. V lost 0 bases and J 2 bases, leaving 8 bases between the germline ends. This CDR3 region has 14 residues. The CDR3 nucleotides are TGTGCCAGCAGCGTAGGACAGCCACAAGAGACCCAGTACTTC. Residues: CASSVGQPQETQYF.

The V gene is TRBV5-1, the J gene TRBJ1-1; D is ambiguous. There are 14 residues in the CDR3. Germline CDR1 and CDR2: SGHRS and YFSETQ. The V end lost 1 base, the J end lost 3 bases, and 10 bases lay between the germline ends. CDR3 sequence reads: CASSLYSGYTEAFF. In DNA, the CDR3 is TGCGCCAGCAGCTTGTATTCGGGATACACTGAAGCTTTCTTT.

V usage is TRBV18 and J usage is TRBJ2-2; tentatively, D is TRBD1 (5 bases). Trimming took 1 base from V and 2 from J, leaving 11 bases between them. The CDR3 spans 16 residues. CDR1 is KGHSH and CDR2 is LQKENI in the germline V gene. The CDR3 reads CASSPRAGPNTGELFF. CDR3 coding DNA: TGTGCCAGCTCACCACGGGCAGGGCCCAACACCGGGGAGCTGTTTTTT.

The chain carries TRBV4-3 and TRBJ1-2, with D possibly TRBD1 on 5 matching bases. Germline V gene lookup returns CDR1 LGHNA and CDR2 YSLEER. This CDR3 contains 18 residues. V dropped 0 bases and J dropped 0 bases, with 17 bases sitting between them. The DNA of the CDR3 is TGCGCCAGCAGCCAAGAAATCCCCCGACAGAGAGCTAACTATGGCTACACCTTC. This codes for CASSQEIPRQRANYGYTF.

The genes are TRBV27 and TRBJ1-5, with D possibly TRBD1 on 5 matching bases. CDR1 is MNHEY, CDR2 SMNVEV, per germline (reference sequence). V shed 0 bases and J shed 5 bases, with 8 bases lying between them. The CDR3 contains 14 residues. The CDR3 nucleotides are TGTGCCAGCAGTTTATCAGGGGAGGATCAGCCCCAGCATTTT. Translating gives CASSLSGEDQPQHF.

The chain uses TRBV7-9 and TRBJ1-1; D might be TRBD1 (6 bases). V was trimmed by 6 bases and J by 7 bases, leaving 12 bases between them. Per the germline V gene, CDR1 is SEHNR and CDR2 is FQNEAQ (reference sequence). This CDR3 spans 12 amino acids. CDR3: CASRPTGNEAFF. In DNA, the CDR3 is TGTGCCAGCAGACCCACAGGGAATGAAGCTTTCTTT.

The chain is built from TRBV10-3 and TRBJ1-1; no definite D call. The CDR3 consists of 14 residues. Germline V gene lookup returns CDR1 ENHRY and CDR2 SYGVKD. Trimming took 6 bases from V and 4 from J, leaving 15 bases between them. The CDR3 region has the DNA TGTGCCATCAGGGGCGGGAATTCTGCCACTGAAGCTTTCTTT. It is translated as CAIRGGNSATEAFF.

The chain employs TRBV10-2 and TRBJ1-1; 9 bases match TRBD1. The ends lost 0 bases at V and 3 bases at J; junction bases unmatched: 2. This CDR3 spans 15 amino acids. Per the germline V gene, CDR1 is WSHSY and CDR2 is SAAADI. The DNA for the CDR3 is TGCGCCAGCAGTGAGTCGACAGGGGGGGACACTGAAGCTTTCTTT. Its protein product is CASSESTGGDTEAFF.

The chain combines TRBV6-5 with TRBJ1-1; D perhaps matches TRBD1 (5 bases). The ends were cut back, 6 bases at V and 0 bases at J, with 14 bases in the middle. This CDR3 has 15 residues. Germline loops: CDR1 MNHEY, CDR2 SVGAGI. CDR3 loop: CASRTAYNMNTEAFF. The CDR3 DNA sequence: TGTGCCAGCAGGACAGCCTATAACATGAACACTGAAGCTTTCTTT.

V is TRBV6-4 and J is TRBJ2-3, with D possibly TRBD2 on 5 matching bases. The CDR3 is made up of 15 amino acids. Trimming stripped 4 bases from V and 4 bases from J, with 15 bases between. CDR1 MRHNA and CDR2 SNTAGT come from the germline V gene. CDR3 nucleotide sequence: TGTGCCAGCAGTGCTGGCCCCGGAGGTGCAGATACGCAGTATTTT. As protein: CASSAGPGGADTQYF.

The rearrangement joins TRBV7-6 to TRBJ2-3; D possibly corresponds to TRBD1 (6 bases). CDR3 length: 17 residues. V dropped 4 bases and J dropped 0 bases, with 17 bases sitting between them. From germline, CDR1 is SGHVS and CDR2 FNYEAQ. CDR3 protein: CASSSRYRDISTDTQYF. In DNA form, the CDR3 reads TGTGCCAGCAGCTCACGGTATAGGGACATTAGCACAGATACGCAGTATTTT.

This chain uses TRBV6-6 with TRBJ2-5, with D possibly being TRBD1 (5 bases). CDR1 is MNHNY, CDR2 SVGAGI, per germline (reference sequence). The ends were cut back, 2 bases at V and 4 bases at J, with 11 bases in the middle. The CDR3 covers 14 residues. CDR3 DNA sequence: TGTGCCAGCAGTTACACAGGAAGGGCAGAGACCCAGTACTTC. Translating gives CASSYTGRAETQYF.

This chain joins TRBV6-5 and TRBJ1-3; no clear D. Trimming pared 0 bases from V and 1 base from J, leaving 7 bases between. Germline V gene lookup returns CDR1 MNHEY and CDR2 SVGAGI. The CDR3 has 15 residues. The CDR3 spells CASSYSRGSGNTIYF. The CDR3 DNA sequence: TGTGCCAGCAGTTACTCGCGGGGTTCTGGAAACACCATATATTTT.